The clone carrying this T cell receptor beta chain was counted only a few times. The data were obtained in a study of CD8+ T cells in alopecia areata. In each case, RNA was isolated and then reverse transcribed into cDNA as the sequencing template. TCRdb's table, derived via immunoSEQ multiplex PCR, lists solely in-frame clones and lacks some. Here the sample spans about 130,000 clones, over 50% being singletons. V trimming: 5 bases; J trimming: 6 bases; junction bases outside the gene matches: 8. Germline lookup yields CDR1 ENHRY and CDR2 SYGVKD. This CDR3 contains 14 residues. Alopecia areata patients gave lesional scalp punch biopsies and peripheral blood samples. The researchers isolated CD4+ and CD8+ T cells from PBMCs by sorting.

This chain connects TRBV10-3 to TRBJ2-5; 8 nucleotides match TRBD2. The TCR comes from a human donor with alopecia areata. This specimen was CD4+ T cells sorted from blood, taken at week 0. The DNA for the CDR3 is TGTGCCATCAGTTTGAGCGGGAGTACGCAGACCCAGTACTTC. Translation: CAISLSGSTQTQYF.